This T cell receptor beta chain emerged from a study of blood T cell repertoires in COVID-19. Across the study: Nucleic acid was either cDNA or gDNA, and it came from T cells, B-cell-depleted T cells, or PBMCs.

Adults between roughly 18 and 90 years of age took part from approximately 24 US areas. Donors were grouped by their self-reported clinical history. Authors' methods: Nucleated cell counts were estimated from reference gene primer amplification. The table came from immunoSEQ multiplex PCR; TCRdb's copy has only in-frame clones and leaves some out. V and J calls and clone size are those listed in that table; D and trimming were worked out from the DNA. The profile shows under 300,000 clones, about 93% of them singletons. The table lists this clone with a count of one. From germline, CDR1 is MNHEY and CDR2 SVGAGI. The V gene lost 5 bases and the J gene lost 7 bases, with 11 bases spanning the gap. CDR3 length: 12 amino acids.

Material: PBMCs or T cells enriched from blood (not recorded which). The chain joins TRBV6-5 to TRBJ1-2; weak D call: TRBD1 (5 bases). The source of this sequence is a woman younger than 35 who had recovered from COVID-19. The CDR3 loop reads CASSNGAGGYTF. Here the CDR3 DNA reads TGTGCCAGCAGTAATGGGGCAGGTGGCTACACCTTC.